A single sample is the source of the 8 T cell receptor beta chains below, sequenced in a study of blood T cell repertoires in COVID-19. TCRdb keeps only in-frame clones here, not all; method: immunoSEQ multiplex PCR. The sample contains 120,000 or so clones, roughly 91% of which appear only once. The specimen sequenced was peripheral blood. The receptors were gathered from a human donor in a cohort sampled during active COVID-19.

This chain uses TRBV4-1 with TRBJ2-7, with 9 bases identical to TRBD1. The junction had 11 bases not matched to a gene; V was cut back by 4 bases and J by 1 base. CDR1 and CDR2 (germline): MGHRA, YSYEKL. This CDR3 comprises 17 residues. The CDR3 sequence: CASSLTGTGSSSYEQYF. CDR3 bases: TGCGCCAGCAGCCTCACCGGGACAGGGAGTTCGTCCTACGAGCAGTACTTC.

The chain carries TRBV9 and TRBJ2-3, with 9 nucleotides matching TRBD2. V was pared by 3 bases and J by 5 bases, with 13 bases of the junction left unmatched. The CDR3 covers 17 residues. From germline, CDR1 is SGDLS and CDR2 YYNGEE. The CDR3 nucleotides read TGTGCCAGCAGCGCAAGAGGGAGCGGGAGGCCCGGAGATACGCAGTATTTT. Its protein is CASSARGSGRPGDTQYF. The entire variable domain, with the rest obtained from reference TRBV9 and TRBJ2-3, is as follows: DSGVTQTPKHLITATGQRVTLRCSPRSGDLSVYWYQQSLDQGLQFLIQYYNGEERAKGNILERFSAQQFPDLHSELNLSSLELGDSALYFCASSARGSGRPGDTQYFGPGTRLTVL.

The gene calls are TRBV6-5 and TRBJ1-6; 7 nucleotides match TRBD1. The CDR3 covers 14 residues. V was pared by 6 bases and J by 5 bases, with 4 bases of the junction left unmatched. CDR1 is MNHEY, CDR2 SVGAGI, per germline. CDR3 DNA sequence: TGTGCCAGCAGGGGGACAGTAGATAATTCACCCCTCCACTTT. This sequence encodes CASRGTVDNSPLHF.

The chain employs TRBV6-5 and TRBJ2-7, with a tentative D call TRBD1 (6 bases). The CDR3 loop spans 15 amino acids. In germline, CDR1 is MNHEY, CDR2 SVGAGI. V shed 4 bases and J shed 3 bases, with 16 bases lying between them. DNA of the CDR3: TGTGCCAGCAGTTCAACAGGGTTCAGCTACTACGAGCAGTACTTC. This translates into CASSSTGFSYYEQYF.

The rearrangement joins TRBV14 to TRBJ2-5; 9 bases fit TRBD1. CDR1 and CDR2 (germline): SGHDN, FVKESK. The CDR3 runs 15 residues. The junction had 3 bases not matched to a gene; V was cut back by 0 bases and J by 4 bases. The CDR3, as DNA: TGTGCCAGCAGCCAAGAACCGACAGGGGGAGAGACCCAGTACTTC. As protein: CASSQEPTGGETQYF.

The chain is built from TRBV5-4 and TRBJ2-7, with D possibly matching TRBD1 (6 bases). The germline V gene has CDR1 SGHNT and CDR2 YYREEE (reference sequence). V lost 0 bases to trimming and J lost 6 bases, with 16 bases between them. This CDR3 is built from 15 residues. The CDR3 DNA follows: TGTGCCAGCAGCTTGGCGAGGGGGAGCCGAGGCGAGCAGTACTTC. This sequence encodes CASSLARGSRGEQYF. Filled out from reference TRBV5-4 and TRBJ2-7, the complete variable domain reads ETGVTQSPTHLIKTRGQQVTLRCSSQSGHNTVSWYQQALGQGPQFIFQYYREEENGRGNFPPRFSGLQFPNYSSELNVNALELDDSALYLCASSLARGSRGEQYFGPGTRLTVT.

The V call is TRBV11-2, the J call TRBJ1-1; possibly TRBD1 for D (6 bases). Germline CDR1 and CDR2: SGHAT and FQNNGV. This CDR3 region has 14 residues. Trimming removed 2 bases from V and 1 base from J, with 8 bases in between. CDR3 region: CASSLQGQNTEAFF. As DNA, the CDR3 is TGTGCCAGCAGCTTACAGGGGCAGAACACTGAAGCTTTCTTT.

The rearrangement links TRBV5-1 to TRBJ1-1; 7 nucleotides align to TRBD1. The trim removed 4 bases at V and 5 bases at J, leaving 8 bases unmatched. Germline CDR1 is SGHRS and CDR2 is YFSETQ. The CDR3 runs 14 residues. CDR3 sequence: CASSPQGSYTEAFF. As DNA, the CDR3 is TGCGCCAGCAGCCCACAGGGGTCTTATACTGAAGCTTTCTTT. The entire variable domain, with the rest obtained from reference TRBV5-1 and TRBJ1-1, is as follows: KAGVTQTPRYLIKTRGQQVTLSCSPISGHRSVSWYQQTPGQGLQFLFEYFSETQRNKGNFPGRFSGRQFSNSRSEMNVSTLELGDSALYLCASSPQGSYTEAFFGQGTRLTVV.